This TCR beta chain was retrieved from a study of cytomegalovirus exposure and HLA in healthy donors. Study observations and caveats: Accurate prediction of HLA-A and HLA-B alleles (for most subjects) was reportedly achieved from TCR beta sequences. In an earlier analysis, about 87% or about 30%: the productive usage of most TCR beta V segments. The study recorded 150 to 200 TCR beta chains that were cytomegalovirus-associated.

The CDR3 sequence is 14 residues long. The V gene's germline CDR1 is SGHNT and CDR2 YENEEA. V shed 5 bases, J shed 5 bases, and the junction held 8 bases outside the gene matches. Though probably carrying unrecorded immune exposures, donors were nominally healthy at sampling. The PCR ran on 60 Vbeta and 13 Jbeta primers. Only in-frame clones appear in the TCRdb table, and some are missing; sequencing was by immunoSEQ multiplex PCR. The table shows about 170,000 clones, with around 84% occurring only once. On this clone: Its specificity is not known.

The clonotype originates from a man aged 25 to 40 in good health and CMV-seropositive. This sequence joins TRBV11-3 and TRBJ2-7; 8 bases map to TRBD2. Sample: PBMCs. The CDR3 nucleotides read TGTGCCAGCAGCCCCTCTGAGCGGGGGCACGAGCAGTACTTC. It codes for CASSPSERGHEQYF.